The sequence of this T cell receptor beta chain was determined in a study of response to subunit inactivated influenza vaccine. Study-level findings and limits: Every seasonal influenza vaccination brings in few new T cells, the authors suggested.

One entry per CDR3 protein results from TCRdb running MiXCR on the RT-PCR reads. The sample holds about 500,000 distinct CDR3 sequences, 16% seen once. Ten or more counts support this clonotype. The antigen is undetermined. CDR1 and CDR2 (germline): SGHVS, FQNEAQ. The CDR3 runs to 16 residues. Trimming removed 5 bases at V and 2 bases at J, with 18 bases between. The sequence was collected from a man aged 50-75 years who received an inactivated influenza vaccine. This chain links TRBV7-8 with TRBJ1-2; D is undetermined. Specimen: CD4+ T cells sorted from PBMCs, collected 23 to 25 months after vaccination. The CDR3 spells CASSPYRAAGNYGYTF. The CDR3 nucleotides are TGTGCCAGCAGCCCCTATCGGGCAGCCGGGAACTATGGCTACACCTTC.